The rows below give T cell receptor beta chains drawn from one sample of a study of T cell clones after liver transplantation. Sequenced by immunoSEQ multiplex PCR; TCRdb stores in-frame clones only, minus some. The sample lists some 59,000 clones; around 75% were seen once. The sequencing used CD4+ T cells from blood, collected before liver transplant. The receptors stem from a human donor who received a liver transplant. Both conserved end residues are part of each CDR3.

v_gene: TRBV6-5; j_gene: TRBJ2-3; CDR3aa: CASSHRDTDTQYF
v_gene: TRBV27; j_gene: TRBJ2-2; CDR3aa: CASSWDRQGPGELFF
v_gene: TRBV7-8; j_gene: TRBJ1-1; CDR3aa: CASSLDRGLVLSGEAFF
v_gene: TRBV19; j_gene: TRBJ1-5; CDR3aa: CASIKDTAGNQPQHF
v_gene: TRBV10-1; j_gene: TRBJ1-1; CDR3aa: CASRDRGEAFF
v_gene: TRBV19; j_gene: TRBJ1-2; CDR3aa: CASSSSGYYGYTF
v_gene: TRBV5-5; j_gene: TRBJ1-2; CDR3aa: CASTLGAAIYNYGYTF
v_gene: TRBV10-3; j_gene: TRBJ1-2; CDR3aa: CAISESNSGNRYTF
v_gene: TRBV2; j_gene: TRBJ1-4; CDR3aa: CASSEKTGVQKLFF
v_gene: TRBV2; j_gene: TRBJ1-1; CDR3aa: CASSVDRNGVNTEAFF
v_gene: TRBV30; j_gene: TRBJ1-1; CDR3aa: CAWSRSTNTEAFF